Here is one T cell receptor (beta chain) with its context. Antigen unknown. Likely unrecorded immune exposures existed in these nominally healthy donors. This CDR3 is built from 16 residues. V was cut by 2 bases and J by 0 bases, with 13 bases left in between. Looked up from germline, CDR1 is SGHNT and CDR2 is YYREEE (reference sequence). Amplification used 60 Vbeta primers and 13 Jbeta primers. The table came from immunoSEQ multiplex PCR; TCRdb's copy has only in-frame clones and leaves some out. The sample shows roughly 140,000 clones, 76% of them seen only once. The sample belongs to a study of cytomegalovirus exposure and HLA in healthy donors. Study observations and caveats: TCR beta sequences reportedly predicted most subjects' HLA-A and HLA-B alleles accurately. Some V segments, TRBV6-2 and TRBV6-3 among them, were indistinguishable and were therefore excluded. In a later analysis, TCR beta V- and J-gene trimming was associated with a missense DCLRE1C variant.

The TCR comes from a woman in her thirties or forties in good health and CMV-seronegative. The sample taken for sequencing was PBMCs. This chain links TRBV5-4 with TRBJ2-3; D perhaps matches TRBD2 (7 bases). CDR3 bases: TGTGCCAGCAGCTTTAAAAGGGGGGGAAGCACAGATACGCAGTATTTT. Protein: CASSFKRGGSTDTQYF.